Listed here are 10 T cell receptor beta chains from one sample, sequenced in a study of blood T cell repertoires in COVID-19 (TCRdb year 2020). Libraries were prepared through the immunoSEQ multiplex PCR assay. As stored in TCRdb, this immuneACCESS dataset retains in-frame rearrangements with V and J assigned. A fraction of the clones does not appear; measured against another copy, unresolved V genes explain less than half of the discrepancy, and the remainder lacks a known reason. The sample contains 200,000 to 250,000 clones, approximately 88% of them found a single time. In total, the top ten clones hold approximately 3.5% of the sample. The source material was PBMCs or T cells enriched from blood (not recorded which). These receptor sequences come from a woman aged 30 to 39 who had been exposed to COVID-19.

The chain is built from TRBV28 and TRBJ1-5; TRBD1 is a possible D gene (6 bases). Trimming removed 6 bases from V and 3 bases from J, with 15 bases in between. This CDR3 is built from 15 residues. Per the germline V gene, CDR1 is MDHEN and CDR2 is SYDVKM. The CDR3 nucleotides are TGTGCCAGCAGCGTTGTCAGGGGAGACAATCAGCCCCAGCATTTT. Its protein product is CASSVVRGDNQPQHF.

This clone was seen once. This rearrangement joins TRBV27 to TRBJ2-7; 15 nucleotides agree with TRBD2. This CDR3 contains 18 residues. The V gene's germline CDR1 is MNHEY and CDR2 SMNVEV (reference sequence). The V segment lost 5 bases and the J segment 3 bases; nucleotides outside the gene matches: 11. The CDR3 loop reads CASSPQGLAGGYVYEQYF. As DNA, the CDR3 is TGTGCCAGCAGTCCCCAAGGACTAGCGGGAGGGTACGTCTACGAGCAGTACTTC.

This clone was observed a handful of times. V usage is TRBV10-3 and J usage is TRBJ1-2; TRBD1 might be the D (5 bases). The CDR3 sequence is 15 residues long. V lost 0 bases and J lost 7, with 15 bases in between. Germline loops: CDR1 ENHRY, CDR2 SYGVKD. The CDR3, as DNA: TGTGCCATCAGTGAGTCGACGGGGGGAACCAGTGGCTACACCTTC. Protein: CAISESTGGTSGYTF.

V is TRBV24-1 and J is TRBJ2-1; TRBD1 agrees at 8 bases. CDR1 is KGHDR and CDR2 is SFDVKD in the germline V gene. CDR3 length: 15 residues. Losses at the gene ends were 4 bases for V and 5 bases for J; bases not matched to a gene: 6. The CDR3 sequence: CATSDPGQGNNEQFF. Written as DNA, the CDR3 is TGTGCCACCAGTGACCCCGGACAGGGCAACAATGAGCAGTTCTTC.

The gene calls are TRBV5-4 and TRBJ2-1; 10 bases fit TRBD2. Germline values: CDR1 SGHNT, CDR2 YYREEE (reference sequence). The CDR3 runs to 16 residues. The V and J ends lost 2 bases and 5 bases, in that order; junction bases with no gene match: 7. CDR3 sequence: CASSLGSSGRNNEQFF. The CDR3 region has the DNA TGTGCCAGCAGCTTAGGGAGTAGCGGGAGGAACAATGAGCAGTTCTTC.

Notes on this clone: Other DNA variants within this sample encode the same CDR3. V usage is TRBV2 and J usage is TRBJ1-1, with D tentatively TRBD1 (6 bases). In germline, CDR1 is SNHLY, CDR2 FYNNEI. Trimming took off 6 bases at V and 4 bases at J, with 12 bases between the two ends. The length of the CDR3 is 13 residues. DNA for the CDR3: TGTGCCAGCAGGAGGGGGTTATCCACTGAAGCTTTCTTT. This sequence encodes CASRRGLSTEAFF. The full variable domain, rest sourced from reference TRBV2 and TRBJ1-1, is EPEVTQTPSHQVTQMGQEVILRCVPISNHLYFYWYRQILGQKVEFLVSFYNNEISEKSEIFDDQFSVERPDGSNFTLKIRSTKLEDSAMYFCASRRGLSTEAFFGQGTRLTVV.

The V and J genes are TRBV5-1 and TRBJ1-4, with TRBD1 identical over 7 bases. The germline V gene encodes CDR1 SGHRS and CDR2 YFSETQ. Trimming at V came to 5 bases and at J to 3 bases, leaving 10 bases not matched to a gene. The length of the CDR3 is 16 residues. CDR3 sequence: CASSYLGGRANEKLFF. Here the CDR3 DNA reads TGCGCCAGCAGTTATTTAGGGGGCAGAGCTAATGAAAAACTGTTTTTT.

This clone has a single count. The chain couples TRBV27 to TRBJ2-7; 7 bases are a match to TRBD1. The junction had 8 bases not matched to a gene; V was cut back by 5 bases and J by 4 bases. The CDR3 runs to 14 residues. CDR1 and CDR2 (germline): MNHEY, SMNVEV (reference sequence). As DNA, the CDR3 is TGTGCCAGCAGTCTAAAGACAGGGCTATACGAGCAGTACTTC. Amino acids: CASSLKTGLYEQYF.

This clone was seen a single time. V gene TRBV5-5 combines with J gene TRBJ2-7, with a possible D match to TRBD1 (5 bases). In germline, CDR1 is SGHKS, CDR2 YYEKEE (reference sequence). The CDR3 totals 14 residues. Trimming took 0 bases from V and 1 from J, leaving 8 bases between them. The CDR3 here is CASSLGAGSYEQYF. CDR3 bases: TGTGCCAGCAGCTTGGGGGCAGGGTCCTACGAGCAGTACTTC. The full variable domain, rest sourced from reference TRBV5-5 and TRBJ2-7, is DAGVTQSPTHLIKTRGQQVTLRCSPISGHKSVSWYQQVLGQGPQFIFQYYEKEERGRGNFPDRFSARQFPNYSSELNVNALLLGDSALYLCASSLGAGSYEQYFGPGTRLTVT.

This chain links TRBV30 with TRBJ1-5; TRBD1 matches at 9 bases. This CDR3 contains 15 residues. After removal of 0 bases from V and 2 bases from J, the junction contained 2 bases not matched to a gene. Germline V CDR1 and CDR2: GTSNPN, SVGIG (reference sequence). The CDR3 nucleotides read TGTGCCTGGAGTGTCACAGGGGGCGGCAATCAGCCCCAGCATTTT. Amino acid sequence: CAWSVTGGGNQPQHF.